This T cell receptor (beta chain) was sequenced during a study of blood T cell repertoires in COVID-19. The data were produced by immunoSEQ multiplex PCR, yet TCRdb's version contains in-frame clones alone and is incomplete. The table has about 160,000 clones, roughly 80% seen once. Germline loops: CDR1 MNHNS, CDR2 SASEGT. Trimming removed 8 bases at V and 0 bases at J, with 5 bases between. The CDR3 runs to 12 residues. There are a few counts of this clone. This sequence originates from a man in his 70s with acute or convalescent COVID-19. Sequences were obtained from peripheral blood. The rearrangement links TRBV6-1 to TRBJ1-5; no firm D call. The CDR3 region has the DNA TGTGCCAGCCACAATAGCAATCAGCCCCAGCATTTT. Encoded protein: CASHNSNQPQHF.